Listed here is a single T cell receptor beta chain. Its specificity is not known. Gene labels here are mouse ones. The read ends 1 residue before the CDR3 terminus; that terminus is restored from the germline J gene. These data originate in a study of tissue T cells after allogeneic stem cell transplantation. TCRbeta CDR3 was sequenced at survey depth with template counts. Clones were read by immunoSEQ multiplex PCR, and TCRdb kept only the in-frame ones, dropping some. This table holds some 48,000 clones, about 73% found once. In germline, CDR1 is SGHSA, CDR2 FRNQAP. Trimming at V came to 5 bases and at J to 7 bases, leaving 7 bases not matched to a gene. The CDR3 is 16 residues long. General study results and limits: Blood and spleen captured only part of the tissue TCR repertoire. Anatomically similar tissues had similar TCR repertoires within each patient. The study did not identify alloreactive or antigen-specific tissue TCRs, and some clones might be persisting host cells.

V usage is TRBV16 and J usage is TRBJ2-1; 14 bases map to TRBD2. This TCR was recovered from a pool of C57BL/6 mice in good health. The specimen sequenced was sorted cells pooled from one or two spleens. The CDR3 loop is CASSPRDWGGRAEQFF. CDR3 DNA (partial): TGTGCAAGCAGCCCCCGGGACTGGGGGGGCCGGGCTGAGCAGTTC.